This T cell receptor (beta chain) came from a study of shared clonotypes between healthy human individuals. Background on the study: Aged 18 to 49, the donors were a couple of women and three men.

Germline V CDR1 and CDR2: GTSNPN, SVGIG (reference sequence). CDR3 length: 11 amino acids. V gave up 4 bases and J gave up 3 bases; unmatched junction bases: 0. This clone was detected only a few times. Its specificity is unknown. Study-wide results and limits: The study found about 5% of naive CD4 clonotypes shared across a handful of donors.

The authors split each subset's genomic DNA evenly across several immunoSEQ plates. The data were produced by immunoSEQ multiplex PCR, yet TCRdb's version contains in-frame clones alone and is incomplete. The table records around 1.1 million clones, more than 75% of them present only once. Each of the donors was a healthy adult who was HIV-negative and had not had a recent acute infection or vaccination. This TCR was recovered from a man aged 18 to 30 in good health. Some clones in this sample may be carry-over from other donors' samples. The sequencing sample was made of memory CD4+ T cells from PBMCs. Subset defined: CD45RA-negative fraction. This chain links TRBV30 with TRBJ2-7; 7 positions agree with TRBD2. The CDR3 reads CAWTSGYEQYF. The CDR3, as DNA: TGTGCCTGGACTAGCGGCTACGAGCAGTACTTC.